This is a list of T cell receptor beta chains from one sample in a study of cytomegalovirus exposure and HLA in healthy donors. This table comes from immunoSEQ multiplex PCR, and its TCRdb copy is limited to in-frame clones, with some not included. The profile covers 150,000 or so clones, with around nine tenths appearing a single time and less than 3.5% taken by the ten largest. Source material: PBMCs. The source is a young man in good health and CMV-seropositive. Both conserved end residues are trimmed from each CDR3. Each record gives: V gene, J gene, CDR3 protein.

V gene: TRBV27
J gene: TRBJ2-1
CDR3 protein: ASSLPGQISYNEQF

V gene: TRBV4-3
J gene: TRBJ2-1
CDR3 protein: ASSQDRAGLAGNEQF

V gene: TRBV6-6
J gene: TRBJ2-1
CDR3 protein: ASSSGTSGRSHEQF

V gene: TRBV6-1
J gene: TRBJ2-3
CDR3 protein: AGERGGSTDTQY

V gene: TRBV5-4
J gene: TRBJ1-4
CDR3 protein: ASSPDGGTNEKLF

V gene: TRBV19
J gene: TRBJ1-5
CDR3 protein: ASSQGQLSNQPQH

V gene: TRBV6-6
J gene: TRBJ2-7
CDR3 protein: ASRSSGTVYEQY

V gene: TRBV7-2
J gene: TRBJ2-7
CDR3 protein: ASSLARGGYHSYEQY

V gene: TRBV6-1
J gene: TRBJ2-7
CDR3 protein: ASSTTGANSYEQY

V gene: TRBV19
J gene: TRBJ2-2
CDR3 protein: ASSKTGTGELF

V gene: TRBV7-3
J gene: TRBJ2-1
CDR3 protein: ASSQQGGNEQF

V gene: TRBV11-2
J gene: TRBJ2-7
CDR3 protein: ASSLDGGRSYEQY

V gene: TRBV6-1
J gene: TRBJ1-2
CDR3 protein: ASSESRGNGYT

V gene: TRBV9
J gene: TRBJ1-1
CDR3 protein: ASRSRAGGPAF

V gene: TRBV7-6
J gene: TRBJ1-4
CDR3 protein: ASSLRDSGNEKLF

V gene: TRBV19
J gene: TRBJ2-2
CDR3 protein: ASSTRTSRGGELF

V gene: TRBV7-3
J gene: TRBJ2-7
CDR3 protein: ASSSVEGGEQY

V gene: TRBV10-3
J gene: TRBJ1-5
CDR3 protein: AMGQPLNQPQH

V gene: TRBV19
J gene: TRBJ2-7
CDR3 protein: ASSAGTGGWYEQY

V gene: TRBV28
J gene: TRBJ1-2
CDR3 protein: ASSLPTHRGSRLNYGYT

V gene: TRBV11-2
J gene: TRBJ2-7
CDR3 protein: ASSQRRGFRSYEQY

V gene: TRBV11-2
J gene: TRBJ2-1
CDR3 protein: ASSLQGTSGRYVQF

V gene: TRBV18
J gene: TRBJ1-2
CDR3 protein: ASSPTTPTGKINYGYT

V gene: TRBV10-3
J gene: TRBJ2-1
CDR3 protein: AISEVAGVEQF

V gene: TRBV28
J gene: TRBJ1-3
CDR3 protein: ASSFLSGNTIY

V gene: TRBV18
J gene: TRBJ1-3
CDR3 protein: ASSWTGAADSGNTIY

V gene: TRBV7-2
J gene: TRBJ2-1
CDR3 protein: ASSGGQASVEF

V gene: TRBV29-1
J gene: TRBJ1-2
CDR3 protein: SVEPGGDGYT

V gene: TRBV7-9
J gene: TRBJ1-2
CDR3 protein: ASSREAGDPNYGYT

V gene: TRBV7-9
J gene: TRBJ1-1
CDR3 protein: ASSPQQGLNTEAF

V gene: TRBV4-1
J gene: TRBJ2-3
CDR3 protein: ASSQRESGVADTQY

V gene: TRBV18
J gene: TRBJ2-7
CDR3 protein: ASSPREDSYEQY

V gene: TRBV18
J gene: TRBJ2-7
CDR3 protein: ASSPPGQGSPYEQY

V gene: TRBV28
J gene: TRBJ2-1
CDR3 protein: ATIGTSYRYEQF

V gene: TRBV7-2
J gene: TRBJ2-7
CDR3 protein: ASSYTGGYEQY

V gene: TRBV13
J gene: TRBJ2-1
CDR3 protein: ASSPRGLAGVYNEQF

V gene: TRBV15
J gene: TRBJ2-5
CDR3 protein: ATSREGGGGTETQY

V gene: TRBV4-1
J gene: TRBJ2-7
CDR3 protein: ASSPRGTTYEQY

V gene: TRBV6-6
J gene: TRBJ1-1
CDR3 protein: ASSPPGGTEAF

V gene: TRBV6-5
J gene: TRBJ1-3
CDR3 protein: ASSYGGFSGNTIY

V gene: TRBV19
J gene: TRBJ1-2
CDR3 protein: ASSMWTGGIVNYGYT

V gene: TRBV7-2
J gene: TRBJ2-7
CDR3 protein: ASSFFLSGRGEQY

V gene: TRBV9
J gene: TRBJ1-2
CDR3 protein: ASSGQGAPLYGYT

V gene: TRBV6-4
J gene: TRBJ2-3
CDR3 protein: ASSDSPGVSTDTQY

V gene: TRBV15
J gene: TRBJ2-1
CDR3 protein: ATSSPGYRPNEQF

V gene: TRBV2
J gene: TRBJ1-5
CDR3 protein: ASSLRTGGGNQPQH

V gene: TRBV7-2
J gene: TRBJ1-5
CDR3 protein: ASSLQGQFSNQPQH

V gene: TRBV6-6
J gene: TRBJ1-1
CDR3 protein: ASSQRMNTEAF

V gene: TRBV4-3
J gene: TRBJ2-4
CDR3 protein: ASSQDRGGSSQY

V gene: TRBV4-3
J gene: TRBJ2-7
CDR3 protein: ASSQDNQGSYEQY

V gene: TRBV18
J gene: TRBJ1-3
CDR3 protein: ASSPPATRSGNTIY

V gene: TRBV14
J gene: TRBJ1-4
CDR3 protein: ASSHSRDRGRGPQTATNEKLF

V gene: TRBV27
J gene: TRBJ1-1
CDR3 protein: ASSLSEVFGTGGRTEAF

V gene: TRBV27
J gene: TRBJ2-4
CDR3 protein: ASRKLAGGDIQY

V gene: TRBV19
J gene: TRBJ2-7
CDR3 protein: ASSGTGNYEQY

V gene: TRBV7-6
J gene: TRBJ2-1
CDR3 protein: ASSRGHYNEQF

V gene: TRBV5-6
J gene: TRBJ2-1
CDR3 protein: ASSLFWLPLENNEQF

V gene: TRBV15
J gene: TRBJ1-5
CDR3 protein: ATSGGTGGNQPQH